Listed below are T cell receptor beta chains from one sample, sequenced in a study of cytomegalovirus exposure and HLA in healthy donors. Some clones are missing from TCRdb's copy, which holds only in-frame ones; the method was immunoSEQ multiplex PCR. This table has 80,000 to 130,000 clones, about 80% appearing once. Sequenced: PBMCs. The source of these receptors is a female donor in good health and CMV-seropositive. Both conserved end residues are part of each CDR3. The D gene is left open where the match is weak.

len	d_gene	j_gene	v_gene	CDR3aa	CDR3nt
15	NA	TRBJ1-3	TRBV7-9	CASSRAQGAGNTIYF	TGTGCCAGCAGTCGTGCCCAGGGTGCGGGAAACACCATATATTTT
16	TRBD2	TRBJ2-3	TRBV7-2	CASSAQAGGLTDTQYF	TGTGCCAGCAGCGCCCAAGCGGGAGGTTTGACAGATACGCAGTATTTT
12	TRBD1	TRBJ1-2	TRBV19	CAAMTGNNGYTF	TGTGCCGCAATGACAGGGAACAATGGCTACACCTTC
14	NA	TRBJ1-1	TRBV7-9	CASSLQGKNTEAFF	TGTGCCAGCAGCTTGCAGGGGAAGAACACTGAAGCTTTCTTT
15	NA	TRBJ2-7	TRBV11-2	CASSSTGLPAYEQYF	TGTGCCAGCAGCAGCACGGGACTCCCTGCCTACGAGCAGTACTTC
12	NA	TRBJ2-5	TRBV14	CASSQAGETQYF	TGTGCCAGCAGCCAAGCCGGGGAGACCCAGTACTTC
17	TRBD2	TRBJ2-7	TRBV4-2	CASSGLAGGRSTYEQYF	TGTGCCAGCAGCGGACTAGCGGGGGGCCGGTCGACCTACGAGCAGTACTTC
12	NA	TRBJ1-1	TRBV6-6	CASSRTVIEAFF	TGTGCCAGCAGTCGGACAGTGATTGAAGCTTTCTTT
14	NA	TRBJ2-7	TRBV6-5	CASKEGGGPYEQYF	TGTGCCAGCAAGGAGGGGGGGGGCCCCTACGAGCAGTACTTC
15	NA	TRBJ2-1	TRBV4-1	CASSQVGLSTDEQFF	TGCGCCAGCAGCCAAGTCGGACTATCCACGGATGAGCAGTTCTTC
14	TRBD2	TRBJ2-3	TRBV5-1	CASTSAGGPDTQYF	TGCGCCAGCACCTCAGCGGGAGGGCCAGATACGCAGTATTTT
16	NA	TRBJ2-1	TRBV7-2	CASRKPGGLVGNEQFF	TGTGCCAGCAGAAAACCTGGGGGGTTAGTTGGCAATGAGCAGTTCTTC
15	NA	TRBJ1-3	TRBV2	CASRDSSFSGNTIYF	TGTGCCAGCAGGGACAGTTCCTTCTCTGGAAACACCATATATTTT
14	NA	TRBJ2-5	TRBV9	CASSVGGRGETQYF	TGTGCCAGCAGCGTAGGGGGCAGGGGAGAGACCCAGTACTTC
13	NA	TRBJ1-6	TRBV30	CASNPRFGSPLHF	TGTGCCTCAAACCCCCGGTTCGGTTCACCCCTCCACTTT